The clone carrying this TCR beta chain was seen a single time. Its matching antigen is unknown. The source of the sample is a study of T cell responses to AZD1222 COVID-19 vaccine. Study conclusions and caveats: The number of AZD1222 recipients seropositive at baseline was only five or six. Among vaccine-associated CD4 TCRs, coverage spanned spike, with dominance at 160-218 and 743-854. Mostly white British, mostly female donors; authors suggested clonal diversity may be underestimated.

Data came from immunoSEQ multiplex PCR; TCRdb stores just in-frame clones and leaves some out. This sample has around 120,000 clones; 92% occur once, and the top ten carry about 7.5%. CDR1 is LNHDA and CDR2 is SQIVND in the germline V gene (reference sequence). Trimming pared 10 bases from V and 0 bases from J, leaving 13 bases between. This CDR3 spans 14 amino acids. This chain connects TRBV19 to TRBJ1-3, with D unclear. The source was peripheral blood, collected 28 days after the second AZD1222 dose. The sequence derives from an adult who received the AZD1222 COVID-19 vaccine. CDR3 amino acids: CATRRGSSGNTIYF. CDR3 DNA: TGTGCCACACGGCGAGGGTCCTCTGGAAACACCATATATTTT. Variable domain in full (rest from reference TRBV19 and TRBJ1-3): DGGITQSPKYLFRKEGQNVTLSCEQNLNHDAMYWYRQDPGQGLRLIYYSQIVNDFQKGDIAEGYSVSREKKESFPLTVTSAQKNPTAFYLCATRRGSSGNTIYFGEGSWLTVV.